This T cell receptor (beta chain) was sequenced for a study of cytomegalovirus exposure and HLA in healthy donors. The study ran its PCR with 60 Vbeta and 13 Jbeta primers. Clones were read by immunoSEQ multiplex PCR, and TCRdb kept only the in-frame ones, dropping some. The table has around 100,000 clones, 78% seen once. With 0 bases clipped from V and 2 bases from J, the junction kept 7 bases outside the gene matches. The length of the CDR3 is 15 residues. Germline V gene sequence: CDR1 SQVTM, CDR2 ANQGSEA. This clonotype originated in a woman aged 40 to 50 in good health and CMV-seropositive. The chain carries TRBV29-1 and TRBJ2-7; TRBD1 matches 7 bases. The material sequenced was PBMCs. The CDR3 loop reads CSVEDQRTGTYEQYF. The DNA of the CDR3 is TGCAGCGTTGAAGATCAGCGGACAGGCACCTACGAGCAGTACTTC.